These 20 T cell receptor beta chains originate from one sample sequenced in a study of T cells in Graves' hyperthyroidism and ophthalmopathy. The TCR beta CDR3 regions underwent amplification using RNA transcripts as the source. Primed by the HTBI set, a first-round RT-PCR was run on the TCR CDR3. TCRdb called the multiplex PCR reads again in MiXCR, with one record for every CDR3 protein. The sample includes hundreds of thousands of distinct CDR3 sequences, about 15% of them seen just once. The specimen sequenced was blood. The receptors here all came from a woman between 18 and 29 years old with Graves' hyperthyroidism that later progressed to Graves' ophthalmopathy.

The sample holds many counts of this clonotype. The V call is TRBV6-2 or TRBV6-3, the J call TRBJ2-1, with no clear D. CDR1 is MNHEY, CDR2 SVGEGT, per germline. The CDR3 has 11 amino acids. V lost 5 bases and J 11 bases, leaving 10 bases between the germline ends. The CDR3 DNA sequence: TGTGCCAGCAGTGTTCCTAGACAGCAGTTCTTC. Protein: CASSVPRQQFF.

This clonotype was recorded many times. The chain joins TRBV12-3 or TRBV12-4 to TRBJ2-7; D gene unclear. This CDR3 contains 15 residues. Trimming removed 6 bases from V and 0 bases from J, with 15 bases in between. The CDR3 spells CASSPTVLSSYEQYF. The CDR3 nucleotides are TGTGCCAGCAGCCCGACGGTGTTGAGCTCCTACGAGCAGTACTTC.

The V gene is TRBV15, the J gene TRBJ2-1, with D hard to call. Trimming stripped 0 bases from V and 6 bases from J, with 6 bases between. The CDR3 extends over 13 amino acids. Per germline, CDR1 LNHNV and CDR2 YYDKDF (reference sequence). The CDR3 reads CATSRDEGNEQFF. In DNA form, the CDR3 reads TGTGCCACCAGCAGAGATGAAGGCAATGAGCAGTTCTTC.

This clonotype showed up many times. The chain links TRBV6-1 to TRBJ2-5, with D tentatively TRBD1 (5 bases). Trimming shortened V by 1 base and J by 5 bases, and 20 bases separated the two germline ends. This CDR3 has 17 residues. Germline V gene data show CDR1 as MNHNS and CDR2 as SASEGT. CDR3 in DNA: TGTGCCAGCAGTGAAGGTGGTCCGGCAGGGAATAGGGAGACCCAGTACTTC. It codes for CASSEGGPAGNRETQYF.

The rearrangement links TRBV20-1 to TRBJ2-2; 14 bases are shared with TRBD2. Losses at the gene ends were 6 bases for V and 5 bases for J; bases not matched to a gene: 8. This CDR3 region has 16 residues. Germline CDR1 reads DFQATT; CDR2 reads SNEGSKA (reference sequence). The chain's CDR3 is CSAPRTSGRQTGELFF. The DNA of the CDR3 is TGCAGTGCCCCTCGGACTAGCGGGAGGCAAACCGGGGAGCTGTTTTTT.

This clonotype was seen only once. The V and J genes are TRBV10-3 and TRBJ2-7; 9 nucleotides align to TRBD1. Germline assignment: CDR1 ENHRY and CDR2 SYGVKD. The CDR3 is 12 amino acids. J gave up 5 bases and V 10 bases, and 6 bases lay outside the gene matches. This CDR3 reads CATGQGLDEQYF. The CDR3 DNA reads as TGTGCCACCGGACAGGGGTTGGACGAGCAGTACTTC.

This clonotype was observed a few times. The chain couples TRBV7-2 to TRBJ2-5, with 10 bases matching TRBD2. The CDR3 is made up of 17 amino acids. With V trimmed by 4 bases and J by 2 bases, 10 bases remained unmatched. Germline V gene lookup returns CDR1 SGHTA and CDR2 FQGNSA. As DNA, the CDR3 is TGTGCCAGCAGCTCCTCACTGACTAGCGGGCCACAAGAGACCCAGTACTTC. Translating it yields CASSSSLTSGPQETQYF.

This clonotype was detected ten times or more. This chain links TRBV5-1 with TRBJ2-7; possible D gene TRBD2, 7 bases. The V gene lost 4 bases and the J gene lost 2 bases, with 19 bases spanning the gap. This CDR3 has 16 residues. CDR1 is SGHRS and CDR2 is YFSETQ in the germline V gene. DNA for the CDR3: TGCGCCAGCAGCCCCGGAGGGGGGGACGGACCCTACGAGCAGTACTTC. Translating gives CASSPGGGDGPYEQYF.

This clonotype was observed many times. The chain joins TRBV2 to TRBJ2-2; 10 positions match TRBD2. This CDR3 spans 19 amino acids. Germline lookup yields CDR1 SNHLY and CDR2 FYNNEI. The V gene end was trimmed by 7 bases and the J gene end by 0 bases; junction bases not matched to a gene: 14. CDR3 in amino acids: CASTERLAGVGSNTGELFF. CDR3 sequence (DNA): TGTGCCAGCACCGAGCGTCTAGCGGGAGTAGGGTCGAACACCGGGGAGCTGTTTTTT.

The rearrangement uses TRBV19 and TRBJ1-1; TRBD1 aligns across 8 bases. Losses at the gene ends were 6 bases for V and 4 bases for J; bases not matched to a gene: 4. Germline V lookup: CDR1 LNHDA, CDR2 SQIVND (reference sequence). The CDR3 length is 13 residues. Here the CDR3 reads CASSPGGGTEAFF. The DNA of the CDR3 is TGTGCCAGTAGCCCAGGGGGCGGCACTGAAGCTTTCTTT.

This clonotype was recorded only once. The chain joins TRBV4-2 to TRBJ2-7; D remains unclear. Trimming pared 0 bases from V and 3 bases from J, leaving 9 bases between. Germline CDR1 and CDR2: LGHNA and YNFKEQ. This CDR3 spans 14 amino acids. DNA of the CDR3: TGTGCCAGCAGCCAAGAAGACGGAATCTACGAGCAGTACTTC. Encoded protein: CASSQEDGIYEQYF.

This clonotype was observed at least ten times. This sequence joins TRBV7-8 and TRBJ2-3; 14 nucleotides line up with TRBD2. The CDR3 totals 20 residues. V was clipped by 4 bases and J by 0 bases; unmatched bases: 12. Germline lookup yields CDR1 SGHVS and CDR2 FQNEAQ. The CDR3 sequence: CASSSRTGTSGRSSTDTQYF. The DNA of the CDR3 is TGTGCCAGCAGCTCTAGAACCGGGACTAGCGGGAGAAGTAGCACAGATACGCAGTATTTT.

This chain uses TRBV6-1 with TRBJ2-7; D remains ambiguous. The V and J ends lost 4 bases and 5 bases respectively, with 24 bases between them. The germline gives CDR1 MNHNS, CDR2 SASEGT. The CDR3 has 17 amino acids. The CDR3 coding sequence is TGTGCCAGCAGTGGGAGAATTGAGTTGTGGCTGAAAGACGAGCAGTACTTC. This codes for CASSGRIELWLKDEQYF.

This sequence joins TRBV7-9 and TRBJ2-4; 10 bases are shared with TRBD1. The CDR3 runs to 16 residues. J was trimmed by 3 bases and V by 5 bases; bases with no gene match: 7. Germline V gene data show CDR1 as SEHNR and CDR2 as FQNEAQ (reference sequence). The chain's CDR3 is CASSIHRDRGKNIQYF. The DNA for the CDR3 is TGTGCCAGCAGCATTCACCGGGACAGGGGCAAAAACATTCAGTACTTC.

This clonotype was observed at least ten times. The chain is built from TRBV28 and TRBJ2-7; D may be TRBD1 (5 bases). The CDR3 has 15 residues. From germline, CDR1 is MDHEN and CDR2 SYDVKM. Trimming removed 6 bases at V and 2 bases at J, with 17 bases between. The CDR3 nucleotides read TGTGCCAGCAGGCCTCCGACGGCAGGGCCCTACGAGCAGTACTTC. Residues: CASRPPTAGPYEQYF.

This clonotype was picked up many times. The chain uses TRBV11-1 and TRBJ2-2, with 7 nucleotides matching TRBD1. The CDR3 totals 15 residues. The junction had 0 bases not matched to a gene; V was cut back by 1 base and J by 1 base. The germline V gene encodes CDR1 SGHAT and CDR2 FQDESV (reference sequence). CDR3 nucleotide sequence: TGTGCCAGCAGCTTAGGACAGGGGAACACCGGGGAGCTGTTTTTT. Translation: CASSLGQGNTGELFF.

This clonotype was detected ten times or more. The chain carries TRBV6-1 and TRBJ2-2, with 8 bases identical to TRBD2. The CDR3 is 17 residues long. Germline CDR1 reads MNHNS; CDR2 reads SASEGT. With V trimmed by 5 bases and J by 0 bases, 8 bases remained unmatched. The CDR3 sequence: CASSYLAGSSNTGELFF. In nucleotides, the CDR3 is TGTGCCAGCAGTTATTTAGCGGGGTCCTCGAACACCGGGGAGCTGTTTTTT.

In this sample, this clonotype turned up a few times. The chain uses TRBV7-8 and TRBJ2-2; D perhaps matches TRBD2 (6 bases). CDR1 SGHVS and CDR2 FQNEAQ come from the germline V gene. There are 19 residues in the CDR3. V was pared by 2 bases and J by 1 base, with 20 bases between. The DNA of the CDR3 is TGTGCCAGCAGCTTACGGTTTTCGGGACTTCCCCGGAACACCGGGGAGCTGTTTTTT. It specifies CASSLRFSGLPRNTGELFF. The complete variable domain, with remaining parts taken from reference TRBV7-8 and TRBJ2-2, reads GAGVSQSPRYKVAKRGQDVALRCDPISGHVSLFWYQQALGQGPEFLTYFQNEAQLDKSGLPSDRFFAERPEGSVSTLKIQRTQQEDSAVYLCASSLRFSGLPRNTGELFFGEGSRLTVL.

The CDR3 loop reads CSARDDQGLGYNEQFF. The CDR3 DNA sequence: TGCAGTGCTAGAGACGATCAGGGACTGGGCTACAATGAGCAGTTCTTC. The chain couples TRBV20-1 to TRBJ2-1; D may be TRBD2 (6 bases). The CDR3 runs 16 residues. CDR1 DFQATT and CDR2 SNEGSKA come from the germline V gene (reference sequence). V shed 0 bases and J shed 3 bases, with 15 bases lying between them.

The sample holds many counts of this clonotype. V gene TRBV2 combines with J gene TRBJ2-3; TRBD1 is a possible D gene (6 bases). V was pared by 5 bases and J by 2 bases, with 11 bases between. Germline values: CDR1 SNHLY, CDR2 FYNNEI. There are 14 residues in the CDR3. The CDR3 is CASSPDSPTDTQYF. In DNA, the CDR3 is TGTGCCAGCAGTCCGGACAGCCCCACAGATACGCAGTATTTT.